These 26 T cell receptor beta chains were sequenced from one sample in a study of T cells in Graves' hyperthyroidism and ophthalmopathy. What was amplified from RNA transcripts were TCR beta CDR3 regions. The HTBI primer set served for first-round RT-PCR of the TCR CDR3. TCRdb reprocessed the multiplex PCR reads via MiXCR and lists one record per CDR3 protein. The sample records approximately 330,000 distinct CDR3 sequences, about an eighth being singletons. The sample taken for sequencing was blood. The receptor set was obtained from a woman aged 40 to 50 with Graves' ophthalmopathy.

This clonotype was detected only a few times. The rearrangement joins TRBV29-1 to TRBJ2-2; 8 bases match TRBD1. The V gene end was trimmed by 7 bases and the J gene end by 4 bases; junction bases not matched to a gene: 5. This CDR3 has 13 amino acids. Germline lookup yields CDR1 SQVTM and CDR2 ANQGSEA. The CDR3: CSAWTGTTGELFF. CDR3 in DNA: TGCAGCGCTTGGACAGGGACCACCGGGGAGCTGTTTTTT.

This clonotype was seen many times. This chain joins TRBV20-1 and TRBJ2-7; 13 bases agree with TRBD2. Germline-derived CDR1 and CDR2 are DFQATT and SNEGSKA (reference sequence). With V trimmed by 1 base and J by 7 bases, 7 bases remained unmatched. The CDR3 loop spans 15 amino acids. The CDR3 DNA reads TGCAGTGCTAGAGGTACTAGCGGGAGGGCTCGGGAGCAGTACTTC. Translated: CSARGTSGRAREQYF.

V and J are TRBV7-9 and TRBJ2-2; D is ambiguous. The CDR3 runs to 11 residues. V dropped 8 bases and J dropped 7 bases, with 8 bases sitting between them. Germline CDR1 and CDR2: SEHNR and FQNEAQ (reference sequence). The CDR3 DNA reads as TGTGCCAGCGCCTGGAGCGGGGAGCTGTTTTTT. Residues: CASAWSGELFF.

The table lists this clonotype with a few counts. The chain couples TRBV6-5 to TRBJ2-1, with 8 bases identical to TRBD2. Germline CDR1 MNHEY, CDR2 SVGAGI. With V trimmed by 0 bases and J by 5 bases, 3 bases remained unmatched. The CDR3 extends over 15 amino acids. CDR3 in amino acids: CASSYSSGIDNEQFF. In DNA form, the CDR3 reads TGTGCCAGCAGTTACTCTAGCGGGATCGACAATGAGCAGTTCTTC.

This clonotype was found many times. The chain links TRBV20-1 to TRBJ2-4; TRBD1 matches at 9 bases. J was trimmed by 2 bases and V by 3 bases; bases with no gene match: 8. This CDR3 has 16 residues. Germline values: CDR1 DFQATT, CDR2 SNEGSKA (reference sequence). The CDR3 loop is CSASVWDRATKNIQYF. The CDR3 region has the DNA TGCAGTGCTAGCGTCTGGGACAGGGCGACCAAAAACATTCAGTACTTC.

This chain connects TRBV19 to TRBJ1-5; D gene ambiguous. The CDR3 sequence is 15 residues long. Trimming removed 6 bases from V and 1 base from J, with 13 bases in between. Germline CDR1 is LNHDA and CDR2 is SQIVND (reference sequence). CDR3 DNA sequence: TGTGCCAGTAGCCCATTCGGTGGAAGCAATCAGCCCCAGCATTTT. It codes for CASSPFGGSNQPQHF. The full variable domain, with the rest looked up from reference TRBV19 and TRBJ1-5, is DGGITQSPKYLFRKEGQNVTLSCEQNLNHDAMYWYRQDPGQGLRLIYYSQIVNDFQKGDIAEGYSVSREKKESFPLTVTSAQKNPTAFYLCASSPFGGSNQPQHFGDGTRLSIL.

Regarding this clonotype: With a much larger clone just one base away, this may be a read error. The rearrangement joins TRBV7-2 to TRBJ2-7, with 10 bases aligning to TRBD1. The CDR3 is 16 residues long. After removal of 5 bases from V and 8 bases from J, the junction contained 15 bases not matched to a gene. The germline gives CDR1 SGHTA, CDR2 FQGNSA. The CDR3: CASSARAGTGVYKQYF. The CDR3 bases are TGTGCCAGCAGCGCCCGGGCCGGGACAGGGGTGTACAAGCAGTACTTC.

This clonotype has only a few counts. The genes are TRBV5-4 and TRBJ2-1, with D uncertain. The germline V gene encodes CDR1 SGHNT and CDR2 YYREEE (reference sequence). CDR3 size: 12 residues. With 0 bases removed from V and 8 bases from J, the gap between germline ends came to 6 bases. As DNA, the CDR3 is TGTGCCAGCAGCTTGGCGTGGGATGAGCAGTTCTTC. Translating gives CASSLAWDEQFF.

This clonotype has at least ten counts. The V gene is TRBV27, the J gene TRBJ1-5; D is undetermined. Trimming cost V 6 bases and J 7 bases, with 13 bases left between them. The length of the CDR3 is 13 residues. Germline assignment: CDR1 MNHEY and CDR2 SMNVEV (reference sequence). Here the CDR3 reads CASSPQVWQPQHF. The CDR3 DNA reads TGTGCCAGCAGCCCGCAGGTCTGGCAGCCCCAGCATTTT.

This clonotype was observed many times. J is TRBJ2-7 and V is TRBV7-9; 9 positions match TRBD1. This CDR3 is 16 amino acids long. CDR1 SEHNR and CDR2 FQNEAQ come from the germline V gene (reference sequence). Unmatched junction bases numbered 6, after V lost 1 base and J lost 2 bases. This CDR3 reads CASSLERGTGPYEQYF. CDR3 coding DNA: TGTGCCAGCAGCTTAGAAAGAGGGACAGGGCCCTACGAGCAGTACTTC.

This clonotype was counted only a few times. V and J are TRBV20-1 and TRBJ1-3, with D tentatively TRBD1 (6 bases). Germline V gives CDR1 DFQATT, CDR2 SNEGSKA (reference sequence). This CDR3 spans 13 amino acids. The germline V and J ends were trimmed by 3 bases and 8 bases, with 14 bases remaining between them. In DNA, the CDR3 is TGCAGTGCTAGGTCGGGGGCACGGGACACCATATATTTT. It encodes CSARSGARDTIYF.

As for this clonotype: Given a much more abundant clone one base away, this may be a read error. The rearrangement uses TRBV24-1 and TRBJ2-1; 7 bases map to TRBD1. CDR1 is KGHDR and CDR2 is SFDVKD in the germline V gene. The CDR3 consists of 15 residues. The CDR3 loop is CATSEGGQLNNEQSF. CDR3 nucleotide sequence: TGTGCCACCAGTGAAGGGGGACAGCTTAACAATGAGCAGTCCTTC.

The chain joins TRBV20-1 to TRBJ1-4; maybe TRBD1 (5 bases). CDR1 is DFQATT and CDR2 is SNEGSKA in the germline V gene (reference sequence). The CDR3 has 14 amino acids. Between the trimmed V and J ends, which lost 0 bases and 7 bases, there was a span of 12 bases. Here the CDR3 reads CSARDWGEGEKLFF. The DNA of the CDR3 is TGCAGTGCTAGAGATTGGGGGGAGGGTGAAAAACTGTTTTTT.

As for this clonotype: Given a much more abundant clone one base away, this may be a read error. CDR3 residues: CASSPPQGPPYEQYF. For the CDR3, the DNA is TGTGCCAGCAGCCCCCCTCAGGGACCACCCTACGAGCAGTACTTC. The V call is TRBV7-9, the J call TRBJ2-7, with D perhaps assigned TRBD1 or TRBD2 (5 bases each). The CDR3 contains 15 residues. The germline V gene encodes CDR1 SEHNR and CDR2 FQNEAQ (reference sequence). V shed 5 bases and J shed 2 bases, with 16 bases lying between them. Full variable domain (rest looked up from reference TRBV7-9 and TRBJ2-7): DTGVSQNPRHKITKRGQNVTFRCDPISEHNRLYWYRQTLGQGPEFLTYFQNEAQLEKSRLLSDRFSAERPKGSFSTLEIQRTEQGDSAMYLCASSPPQGPPYEQYFGPGTRLTVT.

This clonotype was seen many times. The chain has TRBV6-1 and TRBJ2-1; 11 nucleotides match TRBD2. V lost 2 bases and J lost 7; bases outside the gene matches: 7. CDR3 size: 16 residues. Germline-derived CDR1 and CDR2 are MNHNS and SASEGT. The CDR3 region has the DNA TGTGCCAGCAGTGAAATTAGCGGGAGGGCCTGGAATGAGCAGTTCTTC. Amino acid sequence: CASSEISGRAWNEQFF.

CDR3 in amino acids: CSVGGTGLSEKLFF. The CDR3 nucleotides read TGCAGCGTTGGAGGTACAGGGCTGAGTGAAAAACTGTTTTTT. This chain links TRBV29-1 with TRBJ1-4, with D maybe TRBD1 (6 bases). V dropped 4 bases and J dropped 7 bases, with 16 bases sitting between them. The CDR3 is 14 residues long. Germline V lookup: CDR1 SQVTM, CDR2 ANQGSEA.

This clonotype was counted at least ten times. Written as DNA, the CDR3 is TGTGCCAGCAGTTACTCGAATCTAGGCTACGAGCAGTACTTC. Protein product: CASSYSNLGYEQYF. V usage is TRBV6-5 and J usage is TRBJ2-7; no clear D gene. The CDR3 sequence is 14 residues long. Trimming shortened V by 0 bases and J by 3 bases, and 9 bases separated the two germline ends. Germline CDR1 is MNHEY and CDR2 is SVGAGI.

This clonotype came up many times. The chain has TRBV28 and TRBJ2-7; tentatively, D is TRBD2 (6 bases). Germline V CDR1 and CDR2: MDHEN, SYDVKM. CDR3 length: 14 amino acids. V gave up 7 bases and J gave up 4 bases, with 17 bases separating them. In DNA, the CDR3 is TGTGCCAGCACCCCTTTAGGCGGGATATACGAGCAGTACTTC. It translates to CASTPLGGIYEQYF.

This chain links TRBV14 with TRBJ1-1, with D possibly matching TRBD1 (6 bases). Per germline, CDR1 SGHDN and CDR2 FVKESK. Trimming pared 0 bases from V and 6 bases from J, leaving 14 bases between. The CDR3 contains 15 residues. CDR3: CASSQDLEGVAEAFF. CDR3 sequence (DNA): TGTGCCAGCAGCCAAGATCTGGAGGGGGTGGCTGAAGCTTTCTTT.

The sample holds many counts of this clonotype. The V call is TRBV28, the J call TRBJ2-3, with TRBD2 matching over 7 bases. V was pared by 8 bases and J by 2 bases, with 7 bases of the junction left unmatched. Germline V gene lookup returns CDR1 MDHEN and CDR2 SYDVKM. The CDR3 length is 14 residues. This CDR3 is CASGTGTTTDTQYF. The DNA for the CDR3 is TGTGCCAGCGGGACCGGGACTACCACAGATACGCAGTATTTT.

This clonotype was detected many times. This chain joins TRBV28 and TRBJ2-5, with 9 bases that match TRBD2. This CDR3 spans 15 amino acids. V was pared by 2 bases and J by 4 bases, with 5 bases of the junction left unmatched. Germline CDR1 is MDHEN and CDR2 is SYDVKM. The CDR3 reads CASSLIGGRGETQYF. As DNA, the CDR3 is TGTGCCAGCAGTTTAATTGGCGGGAGGGGAGAGACCCAGTACTTC. The full variable domain, in which reference TRBV28 and TRBJ2-5 provide the parts outside the CDR3, is DVKVTQSSRYLVKRTGEKVFLECVQDMDHENMFWYRQDPGLGLRLIYFSYDVKMKEKGDIPEGYSVSREKKERFSLILESASTNQTSMYLCASSLIGGRGETQYFGPGTRLLVL.

There are a few counts of this clonotype. The chain combines TRBV29-1 with TRBJ2-3, with a tentative D call TRBD2 (5 bases). Germline lookup yields CDR1 SQVTM and CDR2 ANQGSEA. The V and J ends lost 5 bases and 4 bases respectively, with 13 bases between them. The CDR3 sequence is 13 residues long. CDR3 sequence: CSVRRYVPDTQYF. The CDR3 nucleotides are TGCAGCGTTCGGAGGTACGTCCCAGATACGCAGTATTTT.

V is TRBV24-1 and J is TRBJ2-3; D might be TRBD2 (6 bases). This CDR3 has 17 amino acids. Germline V gene sequence: CDR1 KGHDR, CDR2 SFDVKD. V was shortened by 4 bases and J by 4 bases, with 20 bases between the two germline ends. CDR3 loop: CATSEPLGGEVSDTQYF. CDR3 nucleotide sequence: TGTGCCACCAGTGAACCCCTCGGAGGGGAGGTGTCAGATACGCAGTATTTT.

V usage is TRBV6-5 and J usage is TRBJ2-7; tentative D call: TRBD1 (6 bases). The CDR3 is made up of 17 amino acids. Germline assignment: CDR1 MNHEY and CDR2 SVGAGI. Trimming removed 0 bases from V and 2 bases from J, with 17 bases in between. This chain's CDR3 is CASSYSKGSTGTYEQYF. CDR3 nucleotides: TGTGCCAGCAGTTACTCGAAAGGCTCGACAGGAACCTACGAGCAGTACTTC.

This clonotype has at least ten counts. This sequence joins TRBV6-2 or TRBV6-3 and TRBJ2-7; 9 bases map to TRBD1. V lost 2 bases to trimming and J lost 3 bases; unmatched junction nucleotides: 11. Germline CDR1 MNHEY, CDR2 SVGEGT. This CDR3 spans 17 amino acids. The CDR3 spells CASSYRTTGTGIYEQYF. CDR3 nucleotide sequence: TGTGCCAGCAGTTACAGGACCACCGGGACAGGGATCTACGAGCAGTACTTC.

This clonotype occurred many times. The chain links TRBV4-1 to TRBJ2-2, with 9 bases lining up with TRBD2. Germline V lookup: CDR1 MGHRA, CDR2 YSYEKL. The CDR3 covers 17 residues. J was trimmed by 2 bases and V by 3 bases; bases with no gene match: 7. The CDR3 loop reads CASSHARSGGNTGELFF. In DNA form, the CDR3 reads TGCGCCAGCAGCCACGCCCGTAGCGGGGGTAACACCGGGGAGCTGTTTTTT.